This T cell receptor (beta chain) was identified during a study of T cell responses to AZD1222 COVID-19 vaccine. Profiled with immunoSEQ multiplex PCR; TCRdb holds only in-frame clones, not every one. The sample consists of roughly 130,000 clones, about 90% of them appearing once. The V and J ends lost 3 bases and 1 base respectively, with 9 bases between them. The CDR3 spans 13 residues. Germline CDR1 is GTSNPN and CDR2 is SVGIG (reference sequence). Comments on this clone: The antigen remains undetermined.

Regarding the study as a whole: Clonal diversity was possibly underestimated, and the donors were mostly white British, with more females. There were repertoire samples only from the period after the peak T cell response. CD4 TCRs linked to vaccination spanned spike, dominating at 160-218 and 743-854.

The specimen was peripheral blood, collected on day 0 of AZD1222 vaccination. This receptor was identified in an adult in good health. The V and J genes are TRBV30 and TRBJ1-1; no clear D. The CDR3 DNA reads as TGTGCCTGGAGCCTTCAAGAGAACACTGAAGCTTTCTTT. Translated, it gives CAWSLQENTEAFF.